This T cell receptor beta chain was profiled in a study of neurological immune-mediated disorders (dated by TCRdb to between 2018 and 2020). About the study as a whole: Peripheral blood TCR-beta repertoires from patients with HTLV-I-associated myelopathy (HAM/TSP), patients with multiple sclerosis, and healthy controls were compared in the study using UMI-based sequencing. The roughly 100 TCR-beta libraries covered PBMC samples along with longitudinal samples, technical triplicates, and paired sorted CD4+ and CD8+ T-cell subsets. Of the roughly 70 subjects in the cohort, some 15 were HAM/TSP patients, about 35 were multiple sclerosis patients, and some 20 were healthy controls.

Including cysteine and phenylalanine, the CDR3 has 13 amino acids. Only the CDR3 part of the read is kept: 39 bases, read in frame from the first base. V lost 0 bases and J lost 6 bases; the stretch between them is 8 bases long. Looking up the germline V gene yields CDR1 SGHTA and CDR2 FQGNSA. General findings and caveats noted by the study authors: TCR clonal expansion was highest in HAM/TSP patients and lowest in MS patients, with MS patients falling below even healthy controls. No identical CDR3 amino acid sequences were shared among expanded clones across subjects, suggesting private TCR-beta repertoires in all groups.

This clonotype was counted at least ten times. The antigen it binds to is not known. No much larger clone is present one base from it, and per-base qualities are unavailable. cDNA was synthesized by template-switch 5'RACE using a primer carrying a 10-nucleotide random unique molecular identifier by which each TCR transcript was tagged. Every sequencing run yielded over 160 million TCR-beta sequences covering 15-18 subjects. The RNeasy kit was used for extraction of total RNA. The KAPA Real-time Library Amplification kit was used to amplify TCR-beta VDJ regions with primers for the TCR constant region and the 5'RACE anchor. A first PCR added sample indexes and Illumina adaptors, and a second PCR then raised library yield. After purification with Ampure beads, the TCR product of roughly 650 bp was size-selected on a 2% E-gel SizeSelection system. Before pooling, library quality was checked on a Bioanalyzer, concentration was measured with Qubit, and libraries were quantified with the Kapa Library Quantification kit. An Illumina HiSeq 2500 was used to sequence the libraries paired-end at 2 x 150 bp. To increase sequence diversity, 25-30% phiX was spiked into each library pool. Per the authors' processing: The UMI-based MiGEC pipeline processed quality-filtered reads and removed over 75% of raw TCR sequences during error correction. VDJ genes were aligned to IMGT germline references, and clonotypes were defined by unique CDR3 amino acid sequence plus V-J genes. Clonal expansion, Shannon diversity, and CDR3 relatedness (CalcPairwiseDistances, ClusterSamples) were evaluated with VDJtools, and phylogenetic trees were built with CLCbio workbench. A clone was classed as expanded if it had 8 or more unique UMIs, a cutoff based on coefficient-of-variation modelling across technical triplicates. The public sequencing data were trimmed at Q25 with fastp and processed into clonotypes with MiXCR by TCRdb, which kept only in-frame beta chains. Entries are consolidated by CDR3 protein sequence, retaining the most common genes and DNA. The V and J calls here are based on TCRdb, not the publication. This sample is represented by some 38,000 distinct CDR3 sequences; less than 15% of them were singletons. The ten largest clones add up to 20% to 30% of the sample.

For the unsorted PBMC libraries, 2 million PBMCs were stored in RNAlater at -80 degrees C until RNA extraction and were used to generate the libraries. PBMCs were separated from peripheral blood using Ficoll-Hypaque density gradient centrifugation and then cryopreserved in liquid nitrogen. The clonotype comes from a woman between 50 and 59 years old with HTLV-1-associated myelopathy (HAM/TSP). The rearranged chain carries TRBV7-2 and TRBJ1-2, with no reliable assignment of the D segment. The sequenced material came from PBMCs. The CDR3 region reads CASSLAEDHGYTF. The nucleotides are TGTGCCAGCAGCTTAGCCGAGGACCATGGCTACACCTTC.